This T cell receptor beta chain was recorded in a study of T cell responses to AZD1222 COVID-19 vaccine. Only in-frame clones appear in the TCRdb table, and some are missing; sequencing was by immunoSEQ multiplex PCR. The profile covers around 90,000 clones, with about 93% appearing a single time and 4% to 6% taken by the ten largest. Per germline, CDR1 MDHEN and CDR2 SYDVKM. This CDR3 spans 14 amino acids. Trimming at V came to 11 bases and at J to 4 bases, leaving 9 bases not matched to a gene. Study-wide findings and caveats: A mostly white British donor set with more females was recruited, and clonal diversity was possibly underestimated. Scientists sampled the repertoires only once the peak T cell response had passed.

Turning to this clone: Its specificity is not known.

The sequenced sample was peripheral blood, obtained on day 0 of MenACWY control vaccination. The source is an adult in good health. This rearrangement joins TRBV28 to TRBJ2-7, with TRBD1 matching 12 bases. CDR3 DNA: TGTGCCTCCGGGACAGGGGGCGTTGCGTACGAGCAGTACTTC. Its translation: CASGTGGVAYEQYF.